This T cell receptor beta chain appears in the sequencing data of a study of human T cells and chemical hapten exposure. Findings and caveats of the study: With DPC sensitization, TCRs exceeding 1 in 1000 frequency showed no change.

The CDR3 is made up of 15 amino acids. Per the germline V gene, CDR1 is LNHNV and CDR2 is YYDKDF (reference sequence). The V gene lost 5 bases and the J gene lost 7 bases, with 18 bases spanning the gap. In regard to this clonotype: No antigen is known for it.

The authors' processing: Sampled TCR counts reached a median of roughly 100,000 per sample, with values ranging from roughly 23,224 to 690,600. TCRdb itself ran the RACE reads through MiXCR, one entry per CDR3 protein. These V and J calls rely on TCRdb rather than the paper's analysis. This table holds around 150,000 distinct CDR3 sequences, roughly 14% found once. Time point noted: patch test 1, 2 weeks after DPC sensitization. Noted treatment: therapeutic diphenylcyclopropenone sensitization with weekly scalp DPC. Unfractionated whole blood served as the source for total RNA extraction. The sequencing used whole blood, collected in connection with sensitization to the hapten diphenylcyclopropenone (DPC). The clonotype was recovered from a woman in her twenties or thirties with alopecia areata. Some clones in this sample may be carry-over from other donors' samples. The rearrangement links TRBV15 to TRBJ1-5; D call uncertain. CDR3 in amino acids: CATSPGATANQPQHF. For the CDR3, the DNA is TGTGCCACCAGCCCTGGCGCCACGGCAAACCAGCCCCAGCATTTT.